The sample holds a few counts of the clone carrying this T cell receptor (beta chain). Its target is unknown. From the 5' RACE reads, TCRdb called clonotypes with MiXCR, one entry per CDR3 protein. Among 85,000 to 130,000 distinct CDR3 sequences, around 12% were seen once, and the ten largest hold about 27%. This sample is part of a study of T-cell memory formation after mild COVID-19. The study's findings and limits: Second-wave clones peaking on day 37 lacked confirmed SARS-CoV-2 specificity. Contracting CD4+ clones were located mainly in CM and EM, and CD8+ clones in EMRA.

The clonotype originates from an adult woman who had mild COVID-19 (a few samples of this study predate the infection). Cell type and time point are not known. The sequenced material came from PBMCs or a T cell subset sorted from them (not recorded which).

CDR3 amino acids: CASRGTGGYNEQFF. The CDR3 DNA reads TGTGCCAGCAGGGGGACAGGGGGGTACAATGAGCAGTTCTTC. This chain joins TRBV2 and TRBJ2-1; TRBD1 matches at 11 bases. CDR1 and CDR2 (germline): SNHLY, FYNNEI. V shed 6 bases, J shed 4 bases, and the junction held 2 bases outside the gene matches. The CDR3 runs to 14 residues. The complete variable domain, with remaining parts taken from reference TRBV2 and TRBJ2-1, reads EPEVTQTPSHQVTQMGQEVILRCVPISNHLYFYWYRQILGQKVEFLVSFYNNEISEKSEIFDDQFSVERPDGSNFTLKIRSTKLEDSAMYFCASRGTGGYNEQFFGPGTRLTVL.